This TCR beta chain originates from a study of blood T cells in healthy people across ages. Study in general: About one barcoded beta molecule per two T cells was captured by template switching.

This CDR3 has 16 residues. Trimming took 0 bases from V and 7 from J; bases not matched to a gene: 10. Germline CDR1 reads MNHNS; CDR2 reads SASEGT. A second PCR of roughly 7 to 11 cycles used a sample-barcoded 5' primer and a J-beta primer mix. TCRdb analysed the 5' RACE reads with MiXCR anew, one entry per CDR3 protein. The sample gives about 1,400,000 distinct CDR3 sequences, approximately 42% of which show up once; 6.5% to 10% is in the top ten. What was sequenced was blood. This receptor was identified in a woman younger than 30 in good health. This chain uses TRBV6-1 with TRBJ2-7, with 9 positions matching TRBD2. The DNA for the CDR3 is TGTGCCAGCAGTGAAGCGATGGGGGGACTAGCCCATGAGCAGTACTTC. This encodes CASSEAMGGLAHEQYF.